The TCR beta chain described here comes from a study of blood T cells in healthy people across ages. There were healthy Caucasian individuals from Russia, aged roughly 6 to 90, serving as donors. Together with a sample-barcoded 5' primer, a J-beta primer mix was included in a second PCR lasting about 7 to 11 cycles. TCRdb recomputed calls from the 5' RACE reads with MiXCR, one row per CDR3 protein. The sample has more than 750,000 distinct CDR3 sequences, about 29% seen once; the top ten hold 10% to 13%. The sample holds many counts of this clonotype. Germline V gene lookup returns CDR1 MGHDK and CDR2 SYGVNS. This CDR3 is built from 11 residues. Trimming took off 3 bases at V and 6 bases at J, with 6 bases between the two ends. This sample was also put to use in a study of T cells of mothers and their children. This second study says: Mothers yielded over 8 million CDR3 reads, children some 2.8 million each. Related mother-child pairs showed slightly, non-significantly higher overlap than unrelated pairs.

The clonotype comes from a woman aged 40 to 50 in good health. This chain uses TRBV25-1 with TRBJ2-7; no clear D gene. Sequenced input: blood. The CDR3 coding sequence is TGTGCCAGCAGTGACTATTCCGAGCAGTACTTC. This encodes CASSDYSEQYF.